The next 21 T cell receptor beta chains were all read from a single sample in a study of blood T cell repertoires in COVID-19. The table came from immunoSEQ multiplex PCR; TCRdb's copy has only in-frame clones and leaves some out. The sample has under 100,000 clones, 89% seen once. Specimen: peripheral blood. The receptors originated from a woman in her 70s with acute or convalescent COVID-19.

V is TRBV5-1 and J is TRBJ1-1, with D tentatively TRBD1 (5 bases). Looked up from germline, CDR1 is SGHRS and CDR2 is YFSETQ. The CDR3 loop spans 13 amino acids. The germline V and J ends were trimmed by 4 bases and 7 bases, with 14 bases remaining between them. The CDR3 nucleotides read TGCGCCAGCAGCCTGGGGCCGGGAATTGAAGCTTTCTTT. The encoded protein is CASSLGPGIEAFF.

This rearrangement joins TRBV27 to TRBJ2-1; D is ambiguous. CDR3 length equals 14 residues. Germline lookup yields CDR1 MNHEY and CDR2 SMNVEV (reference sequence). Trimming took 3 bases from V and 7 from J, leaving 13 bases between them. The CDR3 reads CASSFELNRNEQFF. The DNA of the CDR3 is TGTGCCAGCAGTTTTGAACTCAATCGGAATGAGCAGTTCTTC.

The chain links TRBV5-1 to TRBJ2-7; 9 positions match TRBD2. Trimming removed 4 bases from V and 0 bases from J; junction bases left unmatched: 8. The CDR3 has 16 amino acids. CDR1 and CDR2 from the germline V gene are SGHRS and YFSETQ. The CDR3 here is CASSPILAGISYEQYF. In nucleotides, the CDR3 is TGCGCCAGCAGCCCGATCCTAGCGGGAATCTCCTACGAGCAGTACTTC.

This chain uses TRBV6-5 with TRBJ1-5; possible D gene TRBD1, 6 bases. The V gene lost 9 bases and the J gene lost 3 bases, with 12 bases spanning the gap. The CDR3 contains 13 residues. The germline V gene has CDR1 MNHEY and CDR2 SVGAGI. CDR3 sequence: CASRNRDNQPQHF. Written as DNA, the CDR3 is TGTGCCAGTCGAAACAGGGACAATCAGCCCCAGCATTTT.

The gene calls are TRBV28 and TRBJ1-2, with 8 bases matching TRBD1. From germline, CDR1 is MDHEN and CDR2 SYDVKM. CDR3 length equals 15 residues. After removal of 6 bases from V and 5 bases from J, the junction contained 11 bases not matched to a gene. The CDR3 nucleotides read TGTGCCAGCAGATTTTTGGACAGGGAAACATATGGCTACACCTTC. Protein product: CASRFLDRETYGYTF.

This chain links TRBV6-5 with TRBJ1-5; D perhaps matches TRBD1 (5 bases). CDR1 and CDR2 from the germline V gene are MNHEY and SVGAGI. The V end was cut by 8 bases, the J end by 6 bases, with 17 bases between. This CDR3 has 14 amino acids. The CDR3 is CASLLGGAGQPQHF. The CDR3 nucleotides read TGTGCCAGCCTACTGGGGGGTGCAGGTCAGCCCCAGCATTTT.

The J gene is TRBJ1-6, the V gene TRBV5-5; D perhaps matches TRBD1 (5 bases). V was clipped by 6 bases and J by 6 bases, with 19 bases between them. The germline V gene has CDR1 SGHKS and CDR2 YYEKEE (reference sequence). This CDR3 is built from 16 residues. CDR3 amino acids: CASTKGADTVNSPLHF. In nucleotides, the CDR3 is TGTGCCAGCACCAAAGGGGCGGACACGGTTAATTCACCCCTCCACTTT.

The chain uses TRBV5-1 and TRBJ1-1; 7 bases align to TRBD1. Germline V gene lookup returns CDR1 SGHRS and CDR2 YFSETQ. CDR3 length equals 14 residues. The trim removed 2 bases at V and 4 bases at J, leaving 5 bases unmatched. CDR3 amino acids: CASSFNRGGTEAFF. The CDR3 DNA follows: TGCGCCAGCAGCTTTAACAGGGGAGGCACTGAAGCTTTCTTT.

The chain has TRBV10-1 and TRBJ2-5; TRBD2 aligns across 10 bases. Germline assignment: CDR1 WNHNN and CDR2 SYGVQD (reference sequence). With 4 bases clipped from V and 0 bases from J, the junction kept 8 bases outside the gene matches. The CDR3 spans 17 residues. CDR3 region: CASSGPAGGPNQETQYF. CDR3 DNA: TGCGCCAGCAGTGGCCCAGCGGGGGGGCCGAACCAAGAGACCCAGTACTTC.

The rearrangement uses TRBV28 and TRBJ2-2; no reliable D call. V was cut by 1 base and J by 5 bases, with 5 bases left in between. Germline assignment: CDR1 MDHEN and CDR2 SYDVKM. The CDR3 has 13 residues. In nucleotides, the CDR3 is TGTGCCAGCAGTTTATTATCTACCGGGGAGCTGTTTTTT. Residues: CASSLLSTGELFF.

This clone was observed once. The CDR3 DNA sequence: TGTGCCAGCACCCCATCCCCAGGGGGCGGTTTGAATGAGCAGTTCTTC. Protein product: CASTPSPGGGLNEQFF. The V call is TRBV6-6, the J call TRBJ2-1; 8 bases line up with TRBD1. CDR3 length equals 16 residues. Per germline, CDR1 MNHNY and CDR2 SVGAGI (reference sequence). The V gene end was trimmed by 7 bases and the J gene end by 7 bases; junction bases not matched to a gene: 15.

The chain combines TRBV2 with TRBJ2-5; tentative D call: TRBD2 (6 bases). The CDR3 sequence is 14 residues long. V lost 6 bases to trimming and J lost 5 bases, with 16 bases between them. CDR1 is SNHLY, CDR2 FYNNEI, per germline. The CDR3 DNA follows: TGTGCCAGCAGACCCAGACTAGTTCAGGAGACCCAGTACTTC. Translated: CASRPRLVQETQYF.

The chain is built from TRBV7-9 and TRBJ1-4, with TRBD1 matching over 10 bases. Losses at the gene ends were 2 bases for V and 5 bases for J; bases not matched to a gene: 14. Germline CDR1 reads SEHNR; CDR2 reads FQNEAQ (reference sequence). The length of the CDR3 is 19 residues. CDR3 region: CASSLSVRDRGLQNEKLFF. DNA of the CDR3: TGTGCCAGCAGCTTATCAGTTCGGGACAGGGGACTACAAAATGAAAAACTGTTTTTT.

The CDR3 bases are TGTGCCAGCTCGTCCACTAGCGGGAGGCGTGAGCAGTACTTC. Translating gives CASSSTSGRREQYF. This chain connects TRBV18 to TRBJ2-7, with TRBD2 matching over 12 bases. J lost 7 bases, V lost 6 bases, and 7 bases had no gene match. Germline V gene data show CDR1 as KGHSH and CDR2 as LQKENI. This CDR3 has 14 amino acids.

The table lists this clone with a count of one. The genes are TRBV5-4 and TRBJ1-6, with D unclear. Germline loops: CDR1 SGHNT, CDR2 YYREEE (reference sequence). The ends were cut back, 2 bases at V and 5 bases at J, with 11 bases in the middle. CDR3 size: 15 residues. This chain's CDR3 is CASSFSQANNSPLHF. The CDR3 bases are TGTGCCAGCAGCTTCTCGCAGGCCAATAATTCACCCCTCCACTTT.

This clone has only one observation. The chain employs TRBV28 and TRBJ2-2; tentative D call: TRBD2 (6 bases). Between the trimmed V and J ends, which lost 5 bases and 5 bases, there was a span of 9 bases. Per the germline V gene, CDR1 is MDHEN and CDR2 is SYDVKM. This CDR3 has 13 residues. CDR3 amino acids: CASSTRGTGELFF. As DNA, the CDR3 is TGTGCCAGCAGTACCCGGGGGACCGGGGAGCTGTTTTTT.

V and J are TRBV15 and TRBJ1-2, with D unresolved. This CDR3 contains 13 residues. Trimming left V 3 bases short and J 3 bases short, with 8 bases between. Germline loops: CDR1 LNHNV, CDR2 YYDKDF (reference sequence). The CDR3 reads CATSSIHYYGYTF. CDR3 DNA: TGTGCCACCAGCAGCATCCATTACTATGGCTACACCTTC.

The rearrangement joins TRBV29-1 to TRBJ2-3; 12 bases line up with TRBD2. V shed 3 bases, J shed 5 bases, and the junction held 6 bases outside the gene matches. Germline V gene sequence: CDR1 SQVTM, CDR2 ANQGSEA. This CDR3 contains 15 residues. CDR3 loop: CSVETSGSFEDTQYF. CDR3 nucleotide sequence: TGCAGCGTTGAGACTAGCGGGAGCTTCGAAGATACGCAGTATTTT.

CDR3 region: CASSPGDRAYNEQFF. The CDR3 nucleotides read TGCGCCAGCAGCCCCGGGGACAGGGCCTACAATGAGCAGTTCTTC. V is TRBV5-1 and J is TRBJ2-1; 9 positions agree with TRBD1. Germline V CDR1 and CDR2: SGHRS, YFSETQ. V lost 4 bases, J lost 2 bases, and 4 bases stayed unmatched. The CDR3 contains 15 residues.

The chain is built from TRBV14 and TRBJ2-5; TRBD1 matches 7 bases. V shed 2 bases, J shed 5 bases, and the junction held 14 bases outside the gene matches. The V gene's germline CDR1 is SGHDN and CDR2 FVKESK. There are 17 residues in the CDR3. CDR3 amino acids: CASSQWRQGPQGETQYF. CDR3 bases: TGTGCCAGCAGCCAATGGCGACAGGGTCCCCAAGGGGAGACCCAGTACTTC.

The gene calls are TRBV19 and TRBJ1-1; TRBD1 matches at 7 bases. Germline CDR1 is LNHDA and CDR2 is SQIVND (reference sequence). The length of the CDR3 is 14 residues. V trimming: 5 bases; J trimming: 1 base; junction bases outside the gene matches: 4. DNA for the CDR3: TGTGCCAGTAGTGTACAGGGGCAGAACACTGAAGCTTTCTTT. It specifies CASSVQGQNTEAFF.